The sequence of this TCR beta chain was determined in a study of T cell responses to AZD1222 COVID-19 vaccine. The assay was immunoSEQ multiplex PCR, and TCRdb's table has in-frame clones only and misses some. Among more than 150,000 clones listed, about 90% were seen once. Investigators merged groups given second doses at roughly 4 or roughly 12 weeks. This clone has only one observation. The CDR3 spans 13 residues. Germline values: CDR1 MNHEY, CDR2 SMNVEV (reference sequence). V lost 6 bases to trimming and J lost 7 bases, with 15 bases between them. This TCR derives from an adult who received the AZD1222 COVID-19 vaccine. The chain combines TRBV27 with TRBJ1-1; D gene uncertain. The sequenced sample was peripheral blood, obtained 28 days after the second AZD1222 dose. CDR3 bases: TGTGCCAGCAGCTTTAGTCCCCATGGTGAAGCTTTCTTT. Translated: CASSFSPHGEAFF.